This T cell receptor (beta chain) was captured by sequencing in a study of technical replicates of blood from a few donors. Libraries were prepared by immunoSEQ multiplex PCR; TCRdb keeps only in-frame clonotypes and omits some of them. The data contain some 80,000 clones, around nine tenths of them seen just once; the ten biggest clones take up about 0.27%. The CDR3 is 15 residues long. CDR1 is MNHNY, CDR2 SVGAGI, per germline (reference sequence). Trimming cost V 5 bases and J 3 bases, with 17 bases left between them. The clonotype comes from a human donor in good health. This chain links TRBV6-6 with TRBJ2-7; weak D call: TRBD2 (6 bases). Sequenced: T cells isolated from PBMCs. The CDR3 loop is CASSNRDSLYYEQYF. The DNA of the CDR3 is TGTGCCAGCAGTAACCGGGACTCGCTATACTACGAGCAGTACTTC.